This TCR beta chain derives from a study of blood T cell repertoires in COVID-19. In the study overall: Sources were T cells, B-cell-depleted T cells, or PBMCs; the material itself was cDNA or gDNA.

With 5 bases clipped from V and 2 bases from J, the junction kept 7 bases outside the gene matches. This CDR3 contains 16 residues. Germline V gives CDR1 LGHDT, CDR2 YNNKEL (reference sequence). This clone was recorded once. In the original analysis: From reference gene primer amplification, estimates of nucleated cell counts were derived. This table comes from immunoSEQ multiplex PCR, and its TCRdb copy is limited to in-frame clones, with some not included. V and J calls and clone size are as listed in that table; D and trimming were resolved from the DNA. The data show 70,000 to 80,000 clones, with approximately 89% seen just once and 5.8% held by the top ten.

The sequenced sample was peripheral blood. The chain carries TRBV3-1 (or the pseudogene TRBV3-2) and TRBJ2-3; TRBD2 matches 10 bases. The source is a human donor in a cohort sampled during active COVID-19. The CDR3 region is CASSSLAGETTDTQYF. CDR3 sequence (DNA): TGTGCCAGCAGCTCCCTAGCGGGGGAGACCACAGATACGCAGTATTTT.